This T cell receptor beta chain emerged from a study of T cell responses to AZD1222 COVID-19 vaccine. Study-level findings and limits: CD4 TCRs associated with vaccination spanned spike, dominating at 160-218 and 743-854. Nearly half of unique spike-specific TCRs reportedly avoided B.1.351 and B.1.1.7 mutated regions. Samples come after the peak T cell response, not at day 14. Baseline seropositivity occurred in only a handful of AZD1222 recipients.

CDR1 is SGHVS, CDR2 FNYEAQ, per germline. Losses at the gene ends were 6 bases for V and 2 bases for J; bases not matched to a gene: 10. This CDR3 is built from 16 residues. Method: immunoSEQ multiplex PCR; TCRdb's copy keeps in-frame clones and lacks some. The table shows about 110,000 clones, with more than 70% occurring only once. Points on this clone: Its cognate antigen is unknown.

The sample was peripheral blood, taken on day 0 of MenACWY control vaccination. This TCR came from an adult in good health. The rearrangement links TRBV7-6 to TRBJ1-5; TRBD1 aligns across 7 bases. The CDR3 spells CASRTRQGEGNQPQHF. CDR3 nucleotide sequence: TGTGCCAGCAGAACCCGACAGGGCGAGGGCAATCAGCCCCAGCATTTT.